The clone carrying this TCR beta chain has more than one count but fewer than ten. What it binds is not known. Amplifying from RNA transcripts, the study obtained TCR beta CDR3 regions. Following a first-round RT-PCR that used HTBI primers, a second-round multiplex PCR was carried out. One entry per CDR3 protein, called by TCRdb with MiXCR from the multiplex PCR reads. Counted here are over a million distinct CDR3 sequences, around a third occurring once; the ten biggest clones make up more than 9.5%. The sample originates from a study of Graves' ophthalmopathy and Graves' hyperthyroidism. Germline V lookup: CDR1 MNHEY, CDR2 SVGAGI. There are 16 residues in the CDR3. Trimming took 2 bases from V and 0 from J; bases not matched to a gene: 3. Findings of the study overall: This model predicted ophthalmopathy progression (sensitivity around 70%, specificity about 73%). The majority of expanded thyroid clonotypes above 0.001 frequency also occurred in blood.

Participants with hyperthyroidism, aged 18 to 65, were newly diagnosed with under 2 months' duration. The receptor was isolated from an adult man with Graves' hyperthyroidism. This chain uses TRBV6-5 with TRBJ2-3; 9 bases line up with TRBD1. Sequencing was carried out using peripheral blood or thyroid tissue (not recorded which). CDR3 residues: CASSYGTGWSTDTQYF. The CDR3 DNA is TGTGCCAGCAGTTACGGGACAGGGTGGAGCACAGATACGCAGTATTTT.